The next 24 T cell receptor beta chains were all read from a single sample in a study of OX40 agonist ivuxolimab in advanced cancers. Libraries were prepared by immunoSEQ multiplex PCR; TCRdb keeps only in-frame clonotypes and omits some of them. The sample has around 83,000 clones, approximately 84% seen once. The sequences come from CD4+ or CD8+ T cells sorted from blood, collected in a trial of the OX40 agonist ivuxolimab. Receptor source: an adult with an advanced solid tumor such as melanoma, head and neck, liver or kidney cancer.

CDR3 nucleotides: TGTGCCAGCAGCTTAGAGGACAGCTCTGGAAACACCATATATTTT. Residues: CASSLEDSSGNTIYF. The gene calls are TRBV7-2 and TRBJ1-3; a weak D match, TRBD1 (6 bases). V lost 1 base and J lost 0, with 7 bases in between. The germline V gene encodes CDR1 SGHTA and CDR2 FQGNSA. CDR3 length equals 15 residues.

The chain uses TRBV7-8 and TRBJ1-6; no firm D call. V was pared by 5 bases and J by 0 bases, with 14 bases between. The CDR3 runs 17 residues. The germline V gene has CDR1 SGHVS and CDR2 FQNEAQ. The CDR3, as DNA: TGTGCCAGCAGCCCCCTCGGTCCGAGCTCCTATAATTCACCCCTCCACTTT. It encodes CASSPLGPSSYNSPLHF.

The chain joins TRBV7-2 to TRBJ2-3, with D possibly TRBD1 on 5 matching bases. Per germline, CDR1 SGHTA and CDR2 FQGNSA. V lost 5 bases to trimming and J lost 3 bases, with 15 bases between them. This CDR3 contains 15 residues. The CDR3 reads CASSLLGADTDTQYF. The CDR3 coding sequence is TGTGCCAGCAGCCTTTTAGGGGCGGATACAGATACGCAGTATTTT.

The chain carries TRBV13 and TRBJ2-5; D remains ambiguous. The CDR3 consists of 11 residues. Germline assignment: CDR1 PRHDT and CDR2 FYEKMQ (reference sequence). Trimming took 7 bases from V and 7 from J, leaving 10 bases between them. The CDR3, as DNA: TGTGCCAGCACCTCAAGAGGGACCCAGTACTTC. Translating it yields CASTSRGTQYF.

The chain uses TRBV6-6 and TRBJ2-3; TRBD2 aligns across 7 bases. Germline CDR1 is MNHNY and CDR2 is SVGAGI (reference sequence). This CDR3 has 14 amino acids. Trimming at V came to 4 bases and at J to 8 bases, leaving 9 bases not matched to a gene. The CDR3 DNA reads TGTGCCAGCAGTTCCGGGGGGAATACCGGTACGCAGTATTTT. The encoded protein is CASSSGGNTGTQYF.

The CDR3 here is CASSQESRTSGVTSAKNIQYF. The CDR3 region has the DNA TGTGCCAGCAGCCAAGAATCCCGGACTAGCGGGGTTACATCAGCCAAAAACATTCAGTACTTC. J is TRBJ2-4 and V is TRBV14, with TRBD2 identical over 12 bases. V shed 0 bases and J 0 bases; nucleotides not matched to a gene: 12. CDR1 and CDR2 (germline): SGHDN, FVKESK. The CDR3 is 21 residues long.

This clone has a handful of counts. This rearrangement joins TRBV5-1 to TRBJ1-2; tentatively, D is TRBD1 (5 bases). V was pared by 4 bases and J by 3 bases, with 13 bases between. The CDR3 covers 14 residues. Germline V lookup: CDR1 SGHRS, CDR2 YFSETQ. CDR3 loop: CASSPRGEHYGYTF. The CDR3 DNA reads TGCGCCAGCAGCCCCCGGGGGGAACACTATGGCTACACCTTC. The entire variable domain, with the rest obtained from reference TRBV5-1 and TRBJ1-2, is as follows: KAGVTQTPRYLIKTRGQQVTLSCSPISGHRSVSWYQQTPGQGLQFLFEYFSETQRNKGNFPGRFSGRQFSNSRSEMNVSTLELGDSALYLCASSPRGEHYGYTFGSGTRLTVV.

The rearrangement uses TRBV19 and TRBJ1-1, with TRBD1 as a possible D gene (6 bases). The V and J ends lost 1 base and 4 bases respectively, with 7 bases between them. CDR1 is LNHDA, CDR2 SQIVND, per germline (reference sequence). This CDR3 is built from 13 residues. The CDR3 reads CASSIGGGTEAFF. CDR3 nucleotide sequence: TGTGCCAGTAGTATAGGAGGGGGCACTGAAGCTTTCTTT. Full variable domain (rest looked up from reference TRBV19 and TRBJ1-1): DGGITQSPKYLFRKEGQNVTLSCEQNLNHDAMYWYRQDPGQGLRLIYYSQIVNDFQKGDIAEGYSVSREKKESFPLTVTSAQKNPTAFYLCASSIGGGTEAFFGQGTRLTVV.

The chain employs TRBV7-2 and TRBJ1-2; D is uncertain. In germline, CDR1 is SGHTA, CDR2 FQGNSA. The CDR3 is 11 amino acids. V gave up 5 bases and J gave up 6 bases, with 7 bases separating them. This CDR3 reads CASSPPDGYTF. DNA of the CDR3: TGTGCCAGCAGCCCCCCCGATGGCTACACCTTC.

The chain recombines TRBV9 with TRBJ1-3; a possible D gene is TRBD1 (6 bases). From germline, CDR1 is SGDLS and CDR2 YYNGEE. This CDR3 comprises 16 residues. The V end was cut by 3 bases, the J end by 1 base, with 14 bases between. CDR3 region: CASSGDSGVSGNTIYF. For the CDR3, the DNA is TGTGCCAGCAGCGGGGACTCAGGGGTTTCTGGAAACACCATATATTTT.

CDR3 residues: CASSRPRNTIYF. For the CDR3, the DNA is TGTGCCAGCAGCCGTCCTAGAAACACCATATATTTT. This sequence joins TRBV6-5 and TRBJ1-3; no firm D call. CDR1 is MNHEY, CDR2 SVGAGI, per germline. The CDR3 has 12 residues. V was cut by 6 bases and J by 5 bases, with 8 bases left in between.

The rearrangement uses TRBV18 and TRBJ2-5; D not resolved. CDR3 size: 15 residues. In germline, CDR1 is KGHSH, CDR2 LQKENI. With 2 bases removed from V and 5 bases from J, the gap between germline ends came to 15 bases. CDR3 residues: CASSPVGQARETQYF. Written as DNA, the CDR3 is TGTGCCAGCTCACCAGTCGGTCAGGCGCGGGAGACCCAGTACTTC.

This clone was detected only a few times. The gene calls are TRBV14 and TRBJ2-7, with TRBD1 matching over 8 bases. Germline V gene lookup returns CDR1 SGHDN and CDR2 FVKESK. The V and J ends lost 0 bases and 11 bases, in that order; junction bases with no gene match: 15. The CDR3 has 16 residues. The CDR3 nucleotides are TGTGCCAGCAGCCAAGACCTCCTAAGGGGACAGGCAGAGGAGTACTTC. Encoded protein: CASSQDLLRGQAEEYF.

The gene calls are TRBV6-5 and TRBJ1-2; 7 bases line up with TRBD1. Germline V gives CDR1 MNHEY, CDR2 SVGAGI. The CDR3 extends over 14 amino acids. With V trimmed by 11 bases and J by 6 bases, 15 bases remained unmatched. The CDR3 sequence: CAGLNPGTAHGYTF. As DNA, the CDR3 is TGTGCCGGCCTGAATCCCGGGACAGCCCATGGCTACACCTTC.

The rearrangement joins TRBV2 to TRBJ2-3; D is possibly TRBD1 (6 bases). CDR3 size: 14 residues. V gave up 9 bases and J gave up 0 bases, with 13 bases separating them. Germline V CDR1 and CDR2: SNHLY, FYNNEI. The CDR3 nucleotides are TGTGCCAGTCGGACCGGGACAAGCACAGATACGCAGTATTTT. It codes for CASRTGTSTDTQYF.

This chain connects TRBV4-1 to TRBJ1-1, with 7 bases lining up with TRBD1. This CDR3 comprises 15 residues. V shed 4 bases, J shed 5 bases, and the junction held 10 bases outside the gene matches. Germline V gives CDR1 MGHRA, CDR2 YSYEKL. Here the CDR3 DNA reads TGCGCCAGCAGCCCCGGACAGGCAGGTTGGACTGAAGCTTTCTTT. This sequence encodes CASSPGQAGWTEAFF.

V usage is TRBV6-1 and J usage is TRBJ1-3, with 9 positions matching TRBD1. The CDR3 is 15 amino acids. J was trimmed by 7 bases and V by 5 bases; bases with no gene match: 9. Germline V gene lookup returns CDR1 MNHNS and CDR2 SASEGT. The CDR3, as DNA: TGTGCCAGCAGTACCCGGAGGGACAGGGATAACACCATATATTTT. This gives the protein CASSTRRDRDNTIYF.

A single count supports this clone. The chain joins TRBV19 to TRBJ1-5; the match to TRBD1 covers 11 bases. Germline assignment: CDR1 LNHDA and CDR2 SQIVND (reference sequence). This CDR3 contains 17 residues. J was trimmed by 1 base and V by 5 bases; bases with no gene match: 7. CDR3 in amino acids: CASSPGTGGGSNQPQHF. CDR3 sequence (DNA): TGTGCCAGTAGTCCCGGGACAGGGGGTGGGAGCAATCAGCCCCAGCATTTT. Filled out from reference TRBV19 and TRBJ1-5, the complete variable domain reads DGGITQSPKYLFRKEGQNVTLSCEQNLNHDAMYWYRQDPGQGLRLIYYSQIVNDFQKGDIAEGYSVSREKKESFPLTVTSAQKNPTAFYLCASSPGTGGGSNQPQHFGDGTRLSIL.

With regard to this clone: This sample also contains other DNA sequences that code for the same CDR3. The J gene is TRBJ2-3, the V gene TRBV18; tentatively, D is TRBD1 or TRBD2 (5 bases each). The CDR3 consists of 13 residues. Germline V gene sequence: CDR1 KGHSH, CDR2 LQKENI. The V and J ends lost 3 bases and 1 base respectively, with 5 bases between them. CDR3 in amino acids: CASSPGGTDTQYF. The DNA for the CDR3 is TGTGCCAGCTCACCGGGGGGCACAGATACGCAGTATTTT.

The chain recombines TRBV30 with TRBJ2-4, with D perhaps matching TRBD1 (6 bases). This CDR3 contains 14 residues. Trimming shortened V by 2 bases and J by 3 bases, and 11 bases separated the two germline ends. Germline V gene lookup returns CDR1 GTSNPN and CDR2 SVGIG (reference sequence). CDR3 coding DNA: TGTGCCTGGAGTTCCTCAGGGGTCAAAAACATTCAGTACTTC. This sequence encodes CAWSSSGVKNIQYF. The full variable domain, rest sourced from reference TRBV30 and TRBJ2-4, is SQTIHQWPATLVQPVGSPLSLECTVEGTSNPNLYWYRQAAGRGLQLLFYSVGIGQISSEVPQNLSASRPQDRQFILSSKKLLLSDSGFYLCAWSSSGVKNIQYFGAGTRLSVL.

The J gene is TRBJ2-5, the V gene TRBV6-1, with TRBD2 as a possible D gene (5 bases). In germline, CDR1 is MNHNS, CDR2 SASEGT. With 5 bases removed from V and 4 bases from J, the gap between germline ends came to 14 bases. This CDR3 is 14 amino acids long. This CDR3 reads CASSRGFSAETQYF. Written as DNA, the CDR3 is TGTGCCAGCAGTCGAGGGTTTTCCGCAGAGACCCAGTACTTC.

CDR3 bases: TGTGCCAGCAGCTCGGGACAGGGGGCTCTCAATGAGCAGTTCTTC. The encoded protein is CASSSGQGALNEQFF. The gene calls are TRBV7-9 and TRBJ2-1; 12 bases match TRBD1. This CDR3 is built from 15 residues. Germline V gives CDR1 SEHNR, CDR2 FQNEAQ (reference sequence). V lost 4 bases and J lost 6; bases outside the gene matches: 4.

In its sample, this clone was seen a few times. The CDR3, as DNA: TGTGCCAGCAGCCCAAGGACGGATCAGCCCCAGCATTTT. Translated: CASSPRTDQPQHF. The rearrangement links TRBV7-8 to TRBJ1-5; D call uncertain. The germline gives CDR1 SGHVS, CDR2 FQNEAQ. V lost 5 bases, J lost 5 bases, and 10 bases lay in between. The length of the CDR3 is 13 residues.

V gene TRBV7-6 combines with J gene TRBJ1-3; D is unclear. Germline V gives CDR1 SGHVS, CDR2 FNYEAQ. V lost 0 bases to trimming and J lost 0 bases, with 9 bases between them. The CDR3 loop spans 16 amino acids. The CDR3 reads CASSLAPTSSGNTIYF. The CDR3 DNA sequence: TGTGCCAGCAGCTTAGCTCCGACAAGCTCTGGAAACACCATATATTTT.